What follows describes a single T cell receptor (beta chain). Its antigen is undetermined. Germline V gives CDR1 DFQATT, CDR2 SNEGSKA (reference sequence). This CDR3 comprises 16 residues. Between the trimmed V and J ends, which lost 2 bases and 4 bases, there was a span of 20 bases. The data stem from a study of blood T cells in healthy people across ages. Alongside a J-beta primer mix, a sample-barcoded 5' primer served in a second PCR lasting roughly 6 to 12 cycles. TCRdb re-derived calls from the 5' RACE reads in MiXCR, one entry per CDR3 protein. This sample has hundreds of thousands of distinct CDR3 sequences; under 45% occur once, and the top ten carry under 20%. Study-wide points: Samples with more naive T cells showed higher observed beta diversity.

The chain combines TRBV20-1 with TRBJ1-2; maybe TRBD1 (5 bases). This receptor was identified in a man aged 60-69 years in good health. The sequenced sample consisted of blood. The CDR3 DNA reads TGCAGTGCTAGACCTCCGACAGTCGCAAGTCTCTATGGCTACACCTTC. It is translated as CSARPPTVASLYGYTF.